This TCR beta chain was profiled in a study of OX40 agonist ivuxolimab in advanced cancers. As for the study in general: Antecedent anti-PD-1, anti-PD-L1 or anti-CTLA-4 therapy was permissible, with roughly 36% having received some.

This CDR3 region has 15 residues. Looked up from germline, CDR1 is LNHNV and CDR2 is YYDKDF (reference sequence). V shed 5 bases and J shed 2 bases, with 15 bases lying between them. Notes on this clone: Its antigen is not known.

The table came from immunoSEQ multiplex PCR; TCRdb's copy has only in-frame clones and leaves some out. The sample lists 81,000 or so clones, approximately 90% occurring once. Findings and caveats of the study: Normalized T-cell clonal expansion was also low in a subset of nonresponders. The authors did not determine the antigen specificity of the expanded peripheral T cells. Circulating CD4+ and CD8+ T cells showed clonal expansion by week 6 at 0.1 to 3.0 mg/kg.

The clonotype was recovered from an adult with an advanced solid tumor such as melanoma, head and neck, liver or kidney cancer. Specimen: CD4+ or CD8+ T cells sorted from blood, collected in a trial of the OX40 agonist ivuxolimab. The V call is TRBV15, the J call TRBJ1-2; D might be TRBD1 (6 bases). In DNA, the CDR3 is TGTGCCACCAGCGCGCACAACCAGGGGAACTATGGCTACACCTTC. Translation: CATSAHNQGNYGYTF.